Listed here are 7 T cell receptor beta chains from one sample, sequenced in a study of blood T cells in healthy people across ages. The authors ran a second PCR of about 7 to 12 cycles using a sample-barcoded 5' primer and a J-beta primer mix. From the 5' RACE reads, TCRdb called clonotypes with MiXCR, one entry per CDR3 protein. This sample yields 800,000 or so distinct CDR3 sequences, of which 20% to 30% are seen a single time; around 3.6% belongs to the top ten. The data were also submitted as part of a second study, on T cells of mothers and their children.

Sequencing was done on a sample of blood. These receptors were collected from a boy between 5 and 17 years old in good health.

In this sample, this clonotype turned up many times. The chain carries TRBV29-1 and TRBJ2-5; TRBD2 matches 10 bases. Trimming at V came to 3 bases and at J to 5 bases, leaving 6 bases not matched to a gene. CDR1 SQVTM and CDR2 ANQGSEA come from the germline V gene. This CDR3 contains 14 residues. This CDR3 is CSVDPSGGLETQYF. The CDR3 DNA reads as TGCAGCGTTGACCCTAGCGGGGGCTTGGAGACCCAGTACTTC.

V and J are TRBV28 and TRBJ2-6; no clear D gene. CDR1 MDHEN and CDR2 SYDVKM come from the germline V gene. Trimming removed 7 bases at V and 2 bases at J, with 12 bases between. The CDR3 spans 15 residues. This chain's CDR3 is CASTQRSAGANVLTF. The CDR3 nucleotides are TGTGCCAGCACCCAGAGGTCGGCTGGGGCCAACGTCCTGACTTTC.

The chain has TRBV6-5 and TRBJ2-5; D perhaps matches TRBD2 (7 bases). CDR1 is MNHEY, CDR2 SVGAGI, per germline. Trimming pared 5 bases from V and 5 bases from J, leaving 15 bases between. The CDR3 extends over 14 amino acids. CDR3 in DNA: TGTGCCAGCAGTCGCCTCGGGGGGCGGGAGACCCAGTACTTC. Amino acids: CASSRLGGRETQYF.

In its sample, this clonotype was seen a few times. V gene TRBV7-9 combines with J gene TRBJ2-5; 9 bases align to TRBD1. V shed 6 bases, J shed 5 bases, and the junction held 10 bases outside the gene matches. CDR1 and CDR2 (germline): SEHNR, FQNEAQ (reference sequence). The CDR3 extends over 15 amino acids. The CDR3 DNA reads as TGTGCCAGCAGACAAGGGACAGGGCTTGTGGAGACCCAGTACTTC. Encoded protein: CASRQGTGLVETQYF.

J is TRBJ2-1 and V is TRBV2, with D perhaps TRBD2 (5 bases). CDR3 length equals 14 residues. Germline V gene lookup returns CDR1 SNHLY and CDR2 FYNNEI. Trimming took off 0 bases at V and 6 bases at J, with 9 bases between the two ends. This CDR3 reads CASSEADWINEQFF. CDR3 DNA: TGTGCCAGCAGTGAAGCGGACTGGATCAATGAGCAGTTCTTC.

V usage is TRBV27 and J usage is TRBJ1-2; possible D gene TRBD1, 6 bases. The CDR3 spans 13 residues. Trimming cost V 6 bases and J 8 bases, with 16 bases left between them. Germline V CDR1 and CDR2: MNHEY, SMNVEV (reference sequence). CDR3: CASSPDTQGGYTF. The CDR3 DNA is TGTGCCAGCAGCCCGGACACCCAGGGGGGCTACACCTTC.

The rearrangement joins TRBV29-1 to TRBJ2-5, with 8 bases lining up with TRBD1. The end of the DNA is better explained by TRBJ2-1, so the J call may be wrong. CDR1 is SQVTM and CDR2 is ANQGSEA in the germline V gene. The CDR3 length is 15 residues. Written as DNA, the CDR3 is TGCAGCGTTAAGCCGGGGACAGGTTATTTAAATGAGCAGTTCTTC. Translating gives CSVKPGTGYLNEQFF.